The clone carrying this T cell receptor (beta chain) has ten or more counts. Germline V gene data show CDR1 as SGHAT and CDR2 as FQNNGV. V was shortened by 3 bases and J by 5 bases, with 13 bases between the two germline ends. This CDR3 spans 14 amino acids. This entry is derived from a study of T cells in Graves' hyperthyroidism and ophthalmopathy. Authors of the study amplified TCR beta CDR3 regions from RNA transcripts. HTBI primers were employed in a first-round RT-PCR of the TCR CDR3. TCRdb fed the multiplex PCR reads into MiXCR, producing one record per CDR3 protein. This sample carries approximately 600,000 distinct CDR3 sequences, about 14% of them seen once, and the ten largest clones take roughly 7%.

The material sequenced was blood. The source of this sequence is a woman under 30 with Graves' ophthalmopathy. The rearrangement links TRBV11-2 to TRBJ2-5; the D call may be TRBD1 or TRBD2 (5 bases each). CDR3 coding DNA: TGTGCCAGCAGCTTGGGGCGGGTAGGGGAGACCCAGTACTTC. It yields the protein CASSLGRVGETQYF.